What follows is one T cell receptor beta chain and its context. What it recognizes is unknown. CD4+ cells were split into CD45RA+ naive and CD45RA-negative memory subsets. This specimen belongs to a study of shared clonotypes between healthy human individuals. The sorted-subset replicate PCRs were given approximately 190 ng DNA, which is 27,000 or so T cell genomes. As originally analysed: Filtering differed, since immunoSEQ gave only junction sequences and no quality scores. Only in-frame clones appear in the TCRdb table, and some are missing; sequencing was by immunoSEQ multiplex PCR. Clonal size and the V and J genes are those of that table, whereas D and trimming came from the DNA. The table includes about 180,000 clones, approximately 92% detected once. CDR1 and CDR2 from the germline V gene are MDHEN and SYDVKM. Trimming took 6 bases from V and 4 from J, leaving 19 bases between them. CDR3 length: 15 residues.

Study-level results: Compared with memory subsets, naive subsets generally had larger estimated richness.

This clonotype was sampled from a woman in her twenties or thirties in good health. The chain carries TRBV28 and TRBJ2-7, with D uncertain. Sequenced input: naive CD4+ T cells sorted from blood. Subset in this sample: CD45RA+ positively selected. DNA for the CDR3: TGTGCCAGCAGCCTCCCCCCGCCGGGTGGGTACGAGCAGTACTTC. The encoded protein is CASSLPPPGGYEQYF.